This TCR beta chain was observed in a study of CD8 T cells in ankylosing spondylitis. TCRdb redid the calling of the 5' RACE reads with MiXCR, one entry per CDR3 protein. The sample holds hundreds of thousands of distinct CDR3 sequences, 12% seen once. Study-level findings and limits: A TCR beta motif of fewer than ten highly homologous variants seemed to mark ankylosing spondylitis blood.

This clonotype was observed at least ten times. The antigen remains unidentified. Germline-derived CDR1 and CDR2 are SQVTM and ANQGSEA. The CDR3 is 12 residues long. V was clipped by 2 bases and J by 7 bases, with 10 bases between them. The chain uses TRBV29-1 and TRBJ2-3; D call uncertain. Sequencing was carried out using blood, either unsorted or a sorted T cell fraction (not recorded which). The receptor comes from a male donor with ankylosing spondylitis. CDR3 nucleotides: TGCAGCGTTGAACAATGGGTTAATACGCAGTATTTT. It translates to CSVEQWVNTQYF.